This T cell receptor (beta chain) originates from a study of Ad26.COV2.S vaccination and SARS-CoV-2 variants (dated by TCRdb to the early 2020s). Some background on the complete study: The specificity and breadth of SARS-CoV-2-reactive T cell receptors after Ad26.COV2.S vaccination were assessed by TCRbeta repertoire sequencing. The TCR-sequenced set comprised about 32 samples: some 20 Ad26.COV2.S vaccine recipients, 5 placebo recipients and 8 SARS-CoV-2 convalescent individuals. Here is what the overall study found, with its caveats: Spike-specific TCR breadth was higher in Ad26.COV2.S recipients than in placebo recipients (P = 0.0014). Non-spike TCR breadth was comparable between vaccine and placebo recipients, consistent with the vaccine containing only spike. According to the authors, total T cell responses may have been underestimated by the TCR breadth and depth analyses. After vaccination, spike-specific CD8+ and CD4+ T cell responses were reported to show substantial breadth.

Per the germline V gene, SQVTM is the CDR1 and ANQGSEA is the CDR2. Between the V and J ends, shortened by 7 bases and 4 bases respectively, the junction contains 19 bases. The cysteine opens and the phenylalanine closes a CDR3 of 14 amino acids. The retained sequence is limited to the CDR3, 42 bases, with the frame set at the first base. The immunoSEQ Assay was the method used to sequence TCRbeta CDR3 regions. After extraction, genomic DNA underwent amplification by bias-controlled multiplex PCR, followed by high-throughput sequencing. In the original analysis: Collapsing and filtering of sequences were performed to quantify the absolute abundance of each unique TCRbeta CDR3 region. T cell fraction was estimated by normalizing TCRbeta template counts to usable DNA, which was measured by amplifying reference genes present in all nucleated cells. Repertoire TCRs were annotated as SARS-CoV-2-specific when V gene, CDR3 amino acid sequence and J gene were exactly matched to a known reactive TCR set. MIRA supplied the reference SARS-CoV-2 TCR set, which was filtered for enrichment in COVID-19-positive ImmuneCODE repertoires so that public or cross-reactive TCRs were removed. Using the MIRA antigens, annotated TCRs were further analysed by specific ORF or by position within an ORF. Depth was the summed frequency of annotated unique rearrangements, while breadth was defined as annotated unique rearrangements over total unique productive rearrangements. TCR breadth was compared between groups using two-sided Wilcoxon rank-sum tests. Not all clones reach the TCRdb copy of this immuneACCESS table, which keeps in-frame sequences only. Checked studies attribute under half of the gap to unresolved V genes and leave the rest unexplained. D and trimming come from the DNA, and the V and J calls and clone size come from that table. The sample table lists 97,000 or so clones, around 80% of them with a count of one. The top ten clonotypes cover around 16% of the sample.

Concerning this clone itself: Its antigen is currently not known. Base quality data are lacking; no much larger clone is found one base away.

The time point tag for this specimen amounts to: individuals recovered from natural SARS-CoV-2 infection. This chain joins TRBV29-1 to TRBJ2-5, with the D segment identity uncertain. Material: peripheral blood, obtained after recovery from COVID-19. The clonotype originates from a human donor who had recovered from COVID-19. CDR3 loop: CSALPPEVPETQYF. The DNA sequence reads TGCAGCGCCCTACCCCCTGAAGTTCCAGAGACCCAGTACTTC.